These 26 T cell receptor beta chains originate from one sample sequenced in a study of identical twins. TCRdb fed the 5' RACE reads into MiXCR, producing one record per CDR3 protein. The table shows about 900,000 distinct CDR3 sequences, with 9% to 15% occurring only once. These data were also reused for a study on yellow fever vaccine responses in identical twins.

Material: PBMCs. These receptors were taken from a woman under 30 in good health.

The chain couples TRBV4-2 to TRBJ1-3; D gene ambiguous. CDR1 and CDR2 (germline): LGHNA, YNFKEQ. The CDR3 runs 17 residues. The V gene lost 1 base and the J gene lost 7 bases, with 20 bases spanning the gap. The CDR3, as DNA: TGTGCCAGCAGCCAAGCCTCCCAGGCACAATTCGGCAACACCATATATTTT. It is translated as CASSQASQAQFGNTIYF.

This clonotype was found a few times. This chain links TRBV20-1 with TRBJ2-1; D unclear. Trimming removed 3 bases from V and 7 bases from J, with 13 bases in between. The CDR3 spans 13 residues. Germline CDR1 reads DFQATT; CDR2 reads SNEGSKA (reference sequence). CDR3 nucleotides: TGCAGTGCTAGTTCTGGACCGCCGAATGAGCAGTTCTTC. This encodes CSASSGPPNEQFF.

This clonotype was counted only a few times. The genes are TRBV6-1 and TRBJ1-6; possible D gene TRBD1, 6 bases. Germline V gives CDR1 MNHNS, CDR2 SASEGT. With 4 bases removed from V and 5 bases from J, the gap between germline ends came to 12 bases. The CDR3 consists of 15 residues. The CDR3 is CASSAGTTNNSPLHF. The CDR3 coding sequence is TGTGCCAGCAGTGCCGGGACAACTAATAATTCACCCCTCCACTTT.

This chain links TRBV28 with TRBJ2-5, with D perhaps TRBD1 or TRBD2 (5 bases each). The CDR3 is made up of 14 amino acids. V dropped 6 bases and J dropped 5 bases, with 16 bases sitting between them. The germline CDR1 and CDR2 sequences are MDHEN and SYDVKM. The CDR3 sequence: CASSRAGFPETQYF. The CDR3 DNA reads TGTGCCAGCAGCAGGGCGGGTTTCCCGGAGACCCAGTACTTC.

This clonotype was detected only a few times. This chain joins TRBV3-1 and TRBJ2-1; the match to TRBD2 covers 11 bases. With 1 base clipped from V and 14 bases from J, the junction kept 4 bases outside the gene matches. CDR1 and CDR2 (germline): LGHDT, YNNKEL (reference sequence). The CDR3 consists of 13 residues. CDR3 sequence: CASSQVISGGEFF. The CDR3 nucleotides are TGTGCCAGCAGCCAAGTGATTAGCGGGGGGGAGTTCTTC.

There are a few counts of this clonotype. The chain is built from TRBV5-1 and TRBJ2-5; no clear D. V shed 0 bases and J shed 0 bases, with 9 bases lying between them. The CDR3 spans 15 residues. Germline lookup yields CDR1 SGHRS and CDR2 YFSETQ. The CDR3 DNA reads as TGCGCCAGCAGCTTGGAATGGGAATACCAAGAGACCCAGTACTTC. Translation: CASSLEWEYQETQYF.

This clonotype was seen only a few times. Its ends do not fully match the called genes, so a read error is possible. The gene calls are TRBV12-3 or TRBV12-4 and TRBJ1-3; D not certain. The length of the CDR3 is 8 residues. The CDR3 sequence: CASTKSPF. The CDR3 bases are TGTGCCAGCACCAAAAGTCCTTTT.

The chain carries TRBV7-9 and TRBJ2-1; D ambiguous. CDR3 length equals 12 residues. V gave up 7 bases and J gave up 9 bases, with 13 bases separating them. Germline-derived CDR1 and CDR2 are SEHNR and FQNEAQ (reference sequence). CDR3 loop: CASTYDRSEQFF. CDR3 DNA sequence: TGTGCCAGCACCTACGATCGGAGTGAGCAGTTCTTC.

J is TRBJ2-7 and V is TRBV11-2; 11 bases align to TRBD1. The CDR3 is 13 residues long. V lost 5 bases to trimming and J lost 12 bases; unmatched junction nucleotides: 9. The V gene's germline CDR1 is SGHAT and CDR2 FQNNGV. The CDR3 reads CASSVGQGGVPYV. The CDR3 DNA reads TGTGCCAGCAGCGTGGGACAGGGGGGAGTTCCGTACGTC.

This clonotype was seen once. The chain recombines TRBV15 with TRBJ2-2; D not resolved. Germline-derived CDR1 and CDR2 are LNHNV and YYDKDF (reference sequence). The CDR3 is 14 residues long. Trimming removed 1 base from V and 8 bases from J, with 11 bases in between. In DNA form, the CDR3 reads TGTGCCACCAGCAGAGGAACCCCGGAAGGGGAGCTGTTTTTT. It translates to CATSRGTPEGELFF.

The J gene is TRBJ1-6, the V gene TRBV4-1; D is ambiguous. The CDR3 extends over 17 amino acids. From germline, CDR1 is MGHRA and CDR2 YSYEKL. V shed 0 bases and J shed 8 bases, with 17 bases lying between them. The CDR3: CASSQDLNSYAYSPLHF. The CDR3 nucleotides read TGCGCCAGCAGCCAAGATCTTAACTCCTATGCTTATTCACCCCTCCACTTT.

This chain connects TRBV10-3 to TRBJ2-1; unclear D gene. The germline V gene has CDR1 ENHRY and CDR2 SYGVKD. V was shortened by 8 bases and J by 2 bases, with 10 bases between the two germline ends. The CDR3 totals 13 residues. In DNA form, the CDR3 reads TGTGCCATCGGGATCGGCGCCTACAATGAGCAGTTCTTC. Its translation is CAIGIGAYNEQFF.

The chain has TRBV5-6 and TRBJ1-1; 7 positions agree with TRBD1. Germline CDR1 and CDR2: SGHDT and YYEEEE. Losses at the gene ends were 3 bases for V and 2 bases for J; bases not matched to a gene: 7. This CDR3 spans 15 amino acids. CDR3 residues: CASSSRRQGNTEAFF. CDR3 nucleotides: TGTGCCAGCAGCTCGCGCCGACAGGGAAACACTGAAGCTTTCTTT.

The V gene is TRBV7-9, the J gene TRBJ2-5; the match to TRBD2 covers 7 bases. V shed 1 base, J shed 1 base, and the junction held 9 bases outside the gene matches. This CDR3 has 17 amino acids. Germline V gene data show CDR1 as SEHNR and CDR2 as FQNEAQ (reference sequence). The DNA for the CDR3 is TGTGCCAGCAGCTTAGGTCCGCGGCCTAGCGGCCAAGAGACCCAGTACTTC. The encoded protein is CASSLGPRPSGQETQYF.

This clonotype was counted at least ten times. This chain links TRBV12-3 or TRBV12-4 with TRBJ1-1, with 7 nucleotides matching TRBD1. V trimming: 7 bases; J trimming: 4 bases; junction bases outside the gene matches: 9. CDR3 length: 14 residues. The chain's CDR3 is CASKRTGDSTEAFF. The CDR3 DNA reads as TGTGCCAGCAAACGAACAGGGGACAGCACTGAAGCTTTCTTT.

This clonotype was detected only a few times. CDR3 in DNA: TGTGCCAGCAGCACGGACAGGGGTCACGAGCAGTACTTC. It specifies CASSTDRGHEQYF. The chain couples TRBV11-1 to TRBJ2-7, with TRBD1 matching 9 bases. The ends lost 5 bases at V and 5 bases at J; junction bases unmatched: 4. The germline V gene encodes CDR1 SGHAT and CDR2 FQDESV (reference sequence). The CDR3 contains 13 residues.

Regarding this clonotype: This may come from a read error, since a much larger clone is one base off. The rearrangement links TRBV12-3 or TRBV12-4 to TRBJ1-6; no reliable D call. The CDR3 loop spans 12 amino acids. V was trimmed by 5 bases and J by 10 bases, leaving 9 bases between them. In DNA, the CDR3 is TGTGCCAGCAGTCGTCCTGGGTCACCCCTCCACTTT. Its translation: CASSRPGSPLHF.

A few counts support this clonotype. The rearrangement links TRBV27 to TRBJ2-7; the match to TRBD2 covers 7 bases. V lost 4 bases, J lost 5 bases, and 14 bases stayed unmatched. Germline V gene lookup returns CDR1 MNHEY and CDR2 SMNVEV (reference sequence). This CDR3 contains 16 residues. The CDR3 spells CASSSSAGVELHEQYF. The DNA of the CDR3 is TGTGCCAGCAGTTCCTCTGCGGGAGTGGAGCTCCACGAGCAGTACTTC.

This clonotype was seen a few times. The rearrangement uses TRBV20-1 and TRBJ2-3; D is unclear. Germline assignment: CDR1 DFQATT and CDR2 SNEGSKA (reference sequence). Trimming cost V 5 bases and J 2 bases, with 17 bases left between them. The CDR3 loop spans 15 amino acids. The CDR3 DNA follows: TGCAGTGCTCGAAGACTGGGGTCTACCACAGATACGCAGTATTTT. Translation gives CSARRLGSTTDTQYF.

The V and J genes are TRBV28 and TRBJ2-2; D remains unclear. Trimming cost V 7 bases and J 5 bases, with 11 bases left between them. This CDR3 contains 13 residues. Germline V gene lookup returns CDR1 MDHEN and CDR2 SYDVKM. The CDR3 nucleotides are TGTGCCAGCATGGGAAGTACAACCGGGGAGCTGTTTTTT. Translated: CASMGSTTGELFF. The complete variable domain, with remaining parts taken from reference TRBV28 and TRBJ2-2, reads DVKVTQSSRYLVKRTGEKVFLECVQDMDHENMFWYRQDPGLGLRLIYFSYDVKMKEKGDIPEGYSVSREKKERFSLILESASTNQTSMYLCASMGSTTGELFFGEGSRLTVL.

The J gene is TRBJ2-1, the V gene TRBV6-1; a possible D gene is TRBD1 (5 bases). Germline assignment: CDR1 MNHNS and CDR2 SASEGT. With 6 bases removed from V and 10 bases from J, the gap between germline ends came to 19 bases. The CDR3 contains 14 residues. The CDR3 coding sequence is TGTGCCAGCAGCCCAGCCGGGTGGCCAGGGGAGCAGTTCTTC. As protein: CASSPAGWPGEQFF.

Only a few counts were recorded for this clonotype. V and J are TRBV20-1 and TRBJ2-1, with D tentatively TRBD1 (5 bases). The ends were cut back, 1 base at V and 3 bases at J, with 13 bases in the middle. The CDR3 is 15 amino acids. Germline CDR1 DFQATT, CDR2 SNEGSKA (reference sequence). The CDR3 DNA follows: TGCAGTGCTAGAGTTCGGACAAGGATCTACAATGAGCAGTTCTTC. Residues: CSARVRTRIYNEQFF.

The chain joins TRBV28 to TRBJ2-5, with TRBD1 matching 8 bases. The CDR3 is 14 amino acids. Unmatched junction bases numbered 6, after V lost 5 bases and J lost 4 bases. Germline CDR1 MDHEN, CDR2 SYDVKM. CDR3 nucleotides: TGTGCCAGCAGTCCCCCGGACAGGGTAGAGACCCAGTACTTC. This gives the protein CASSPPDRVETQYF.

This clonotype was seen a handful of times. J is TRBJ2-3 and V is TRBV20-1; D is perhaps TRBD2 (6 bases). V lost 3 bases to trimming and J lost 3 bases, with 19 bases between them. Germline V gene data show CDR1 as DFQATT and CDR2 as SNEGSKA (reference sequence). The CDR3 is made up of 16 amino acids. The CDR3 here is CSARESAGRGTDTQYF. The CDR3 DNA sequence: TGCAGTGCTAGGGAGTCGGCGGGGCGAGGGACAGATACGCAGTATTTT.

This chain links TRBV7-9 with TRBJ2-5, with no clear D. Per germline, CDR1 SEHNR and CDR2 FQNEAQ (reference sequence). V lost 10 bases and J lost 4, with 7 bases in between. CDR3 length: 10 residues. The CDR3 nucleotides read TGTGCCACCCACAGAGAGACCCAGTACTTC. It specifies CATHRETQYF. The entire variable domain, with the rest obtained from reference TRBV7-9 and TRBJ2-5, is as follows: DTGVSQNPRHKITKRGQNVTFRCDPISEHNRLYWYRQTLGQGPEFLTYFQNEAQLEKSRLLSDRFSAERPKGSFSTLEIQRTEQGDSAMYLCATHRETQYFGPGTRLLVL.

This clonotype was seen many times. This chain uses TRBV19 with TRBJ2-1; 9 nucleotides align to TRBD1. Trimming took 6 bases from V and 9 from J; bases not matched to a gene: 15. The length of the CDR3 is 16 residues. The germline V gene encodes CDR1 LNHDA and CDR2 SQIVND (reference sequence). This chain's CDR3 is CASSHSPDRGFIEQFF. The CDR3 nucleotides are TGTGCCAGTAGCCATTCCCCGGACAGGGGTTTTATTGAGCAGTTCTTC.